The 11 T cell receptor beta chains listed next were all sequenced from one sample in a study of T-cell reconstitution after alpha-beta-depleted transplantation in children. The TCRbeta library was prepared with unique molecular identifiers. TCRdb redid the calling of the PCR reads with MiXCR, one entry per CDR3 protein. The data hold some 150,000 distinct CDR3 sequences, with 8.5% to 10% observed a single time. The material sequenced was PBMCs, mostly from graft donor cells, taken 180 days after TCRalphabeta/CD19-depleted stem cell transplant. All receptors derive from a female patient between 2 and 10 years old who had a stem cell transplant for congenital amegakaryocytic thrombocytopenia, so the T cells may come from the graft donor.

This clonotype was counted ten times or more. V usage is TRBV10-3 and J usage is TRBJ1-2, with 7 bases lining up with TRBD1. CDR1 ENHRY and CDR2 SYGVKD come from the germline V gene. This CDR3 has 12 amino acids. The V and J ends lost 10 bases and 3 bases, in that order; junction bases with no gene match: 5. This chain's CDR3 is CATRQGDYGYTF. The DNA for the CDR3 is TGTGCCACCAGACAGGGAGACTATGGCTACACCTTC.

This clonotype came up many times. This chain connects TRBV4-3 to TRBJ2-7, with D possibly being TRBD1 or TRBD2 (5 bases each). The germline V and J ends were trimmed by 0 bases and 9 bases, with 21 bases remaining between them. Germline loops: CDR1 LGHNA, CDR2 YSLEER. The CDR3 runs to 16 residues. CDR3 nucleotide sequence: TGCGCCAGCAGCCAAGAACGGGACGGACCCTACGTTGGGCAGTACTTC. It translates to CASSQERDGPYVGQYF.

This clonotype was observed at least ten times. V usage is TRBV5-1 and J usage is TRBJ2-7; the D gene is possibly TRBD1 (6 bases). This CDR3 is 14 amino acids long. V was clipped by 0 bases and J by 5 bases, with 12 bases between them. Germline CDR1 SGHRS, CDR2 YFSETQ. This CDR3 is CASSLGQGWNEQYF. The CDR3 region has the DNA TGCGCCAGCAGCTTGGGGCAGGGGTGGAACGAGCAGTACTTC.

The chain has TRBV15 and TRBJ2-1; possibly TRBD1 or TRBD2 for D (5 bases each). This CDR3 comprises 15 residues. The ends were cut back, 6 bases at V and 5 bases at J, with 17 bases in the middle. Germline V gives CDR1 LNHNV, CDR2 YYDKDF (reference sequence). CDR3 nucleotides: TGTGCCACCAGAGAACCGGGACGGGGAAACAATGAGCAGTTCTTC. This gives the protein CATREPGRGNNEQFF.

This clonotype was observed a few times. This may be a read error, as it is one base from a much larger clone. The chain couples TRBV20-1 to TRBJ2-7, with TRBD1 matching over 8 bases. CDR1 is DFQATT, CDR2 SNEGSKA, per germline (reference sequence). CDR3 length: 13 residues. V lost 3 bases to trimming and J lost 1 base; unmatched junction nucleotides: 2. In DNA, the CDR3 is TGCAGTGCTAGTGGGGACAGGTCCTACGAGCAGTACTTC. Translating gives CSASGDRSYEQYF.

This chain connects TRBV12-3 or TRBV12-4 to TRBJ1-4; D remains unclear. Trimming removed 3 bases at V and 6 bases at J, with 8 bases between. The CDR3 has 13 amino acids. The CDR3 sequence: CASSFFGHEKLFF. Written as DNA, the CDR3 is TGTGCCAGCAGTTTTTTTGGGCATGAAAAACTGTTTTTT.

V and J are TRBV30 and TRBJ1-1; D is ambiguous. V gave up 3 bases and J gave up 1 base, with 15 bases separating them. Per the germline V gene, CDR1 is GTSNPN and CDR2 is SVGIG (reference sequence). The CDR3 consists of 15 residues. The CDR3: CAWRDGRGPNTEAFF. Here the CDR3 DNA reads TGTGCCTGGAGGGACGGGCGAGGGCCGAACACTGAAGCTTTCTTT.

This clonotype was detected many times. This rearrangement joins TRBV28 to TRBJ2-4; 7 bases are a match to TRBD1. The germline V gene has CDR1 MDHEN and CDR2 SYDVKM. There are 14 residues in the CDR3. The J segment lost 8 bases and the V segment lost 5 bases, leaving 9 bases of the junction unmatched. CDR3: CASSSLDRADIQYF. Written as DNA, the CDR3 is TGTGCCAGCAGTAGTCTAGACAGGGCGGACATTCAGTACTTC. Drawing the rest from reference TRBV28 and TRBJ2-4, the complete variable domain is DVKVTQSSRYLVKRTGEKVFLECVQDMDHENMFWYRQDPGLGLRLIYFSYDVKMKEKGDIPEGYSVSREKKERFSLILESASTNQTSMYLCASSSLDRADIQYFGAGTRLSVL.

This clonotype was picked up a small number of times. The chain has TRBV28 and TRBJ2-1; 7 bases match TRBD1. The CDR3 is 15 residues long. J gave up 6 bases and V 7 bases, and 12 bases lay outside the gene matches. Germline V gene data show CDR1 as MDHEN and CDR2 as SYDVKM. The DNA of the CDR3 is TGTGCCAGCAAACGACCGGGACAGACCTCCAATGAGCAGTTCTTC. Its protein product is CASKRPGQTSNEQFF. Using reference TRBV28 and TRBJ2-1 for the parts outside the CDR3, the full variable domain is DVKVTQSSRYLVKRTGEKVFLECVQDMDHENMFWYRQDPGLGLRLIYFSYDVKMKEKGDIPEGYSVSREKKERFSLILESASTNQTSMYLCASKRPGQTSNEQFFGPGTRLTVL.

The table lists this clonotype with many counts. The rearrangement uses TRBV12-3 or TRBV12-4 and TRBJ2-7; tentatively, D is TRBD1 (5 bases). V lost 5 bases, J lost 3 bases, and 8 bases lay in between. This CDR3 has 12 amino acids. The CDR3 DNA follows: TGTGCCAGCAGTCCGGACAACTACGAGCAGTACTTC. Its translation: CASSPDNYEQYF.

This chain's CDR3 is CASSYSSAGAYEQYF. As DNA, the CDR3 is TGTGCCAGCAGTTACTCGAGCGCGGGGGCCTACGAGCAGTACTTC. The V gene is TRBV6-5, the J gene TRBJ2-7, with 7 nucleotides matching TRBD2. The germline CDR1 and CDR2 sequences are MNHEY and SVGAGI. V dropped 0 bases and J dropped 2; count of bases not matched to a gene: 4. This CDR3 has 15 amino acids.